Sequencing of this TCR beta chain was carried out in a study of blood T cell repertoires in COVID-19. Data came from immunoSEQ multiplex PCR; TCRdb stores just in-frame clones and leaves some out. Of about 290,000 clones in the sample, around nine tenths were seen once. Germline CDR1 is SGHRS and CDR2 is YFSETQ. The CDR3 has 16 residues. The V gene lost 0 bases and the J gene lost 14 bases, with 21 bases spanning the gap. The sequenced sample consisted of PBMCs or T cells enriched from blood (not recorded which). The sequence was collected from a middle-aged woman who had recovered from COVID-19. The V and J genes are TRBV5-1 and TRBJ1-6; TRBD1 is a possible D gene (6 bases). DNA of the CDR3: TGCGCCAGCAGCTTGGGTGGAGGACAGCTGGGGGACGCCCTCCACTTT. This codes for CASSLGGGQLGDALHF. Full variable domain (outside the CDR3, taken from reference TRBV5-1 and TRBJ1-6): KAGVTQTPRYLIKTRGQQVTLSCSPISGHRSVSWYQQTPGQGLQFLFEYFSETQRNKGNFPGRFSGRQFSNSRSEMNVSTLELGDSALYLCASSLGGGQLGDALHFGNGTRLTVT.